This T cell receptor beta chain was found in a study of shared clonotypes between healthy human individuals. Study-wide results and limits: What limited the represented genetic and exposure-history diversity was the small number of donors.

Sorted-subset replicate PCRs used approximately 200 ng of genomic DNA. This amount corresponded to about 30,000 T cell genomes. The repertoire was sequenced with immunoSEQ multiplex PCR; TCRdb's copy has only in-frame clones and lacks some. Seen here are millions of clones, approximately 90% observed once, and the top ten hold 0.13% to 0.15%. For this clone: Its antigen is unknown.

Source material: naive CD4+ T cells sorted from blood. Noted subset: CD45RA+ positively selected. The clonotype was recovered from a man younger than 30 in good health.

The CDR3 reads CASRRLAGPYNEQFF. The CDR3 nucleotides are TGTGCCAGCAGGAGACTAGCGGGCCCCTACAATGAGCAGTTCTTC. The gene calls are TRBV6-5 and TRBJ2-1; 10 bases match TRBD2. V lost 6 bases and J lost 2; bases outside the gene matches: 4. Germline CDR1 and CDR2: MNHEY and SVGAGI. The CDR3 is made up of 15 amino acids.